This entry concerns a single TCR beta chain. Its cognate antigen is unknown. Generated by immunoSEQ multiplex PCR, the TCRdb table keeps only in-frame clones and is missing some. This repertoire shows about 180,000 clones, about 90% found once; its top ten account for more than 0.4%. These data come from a study of T cell responses to AZD1222 COVID-19 vaccine. Study results and caveats: The donor group comprised mostly white British people and more females; the analysis possibly underestimated clonal diversity. The study found Spike-specific TCR breadth and depth rose after two AZD1222 doses. CD4 TCRs covered the whole spike, strongest at regions 160-218 and 743-854. Among AZD1222 vaccinees, only six were seropositive at baseline.

Trimming cost V 4 bases and J 1 base, with 14 bases left between them. The CDR3 has 15 residues. Germline lookup yields CDR1 SGHKS and CDR2 YYEKEE (reference sequence). This sequence joins TRBV5-5 and TRBJ2-5; maybe TRBD1 (5 bases). The starting material was peripheral blood, obtained on day 0 of AZD1222 vaccination. This TCR was recovered from an adult in good health. The chain's CDR3 is CASSPRWGSQETQYF. CDR3 coding DNA: TGTGCCAGCAGCCCCCGGTGGGGCAGCCAAGAGACCCAGTACTTC.